The subject of this entry is one T cell receptor (beta chain). Its cognate antigen has yet to be identified. Base qualities are missing; no much larger clone stands one base away. V sheds 8 bases and J sheds 1 base, leaving 18 bases between their ends. The CDR3 sequence holds 16 residues, the cysteine and phenylalanine included. Only CDR3 DNA remains: 48 bases, in frame from the first base. From the germline V gene, CDR1 is MDHEN and CDR2 is SYDVKM. The method was RACE. Sequenced on a NextSeq 500. During library preparation, unique molecular identifiers were attached to individual cDNA molecules so that TCRs could be counted quantitatively and reproducibly. Under the source paper's analysis protocol: The median number of TCRs per sample was over 95,000, ranging from about 23,224 to 690,600. The Decombinator software suite was used to annotate the V, J and CDR3 of the TCR reads. For PS versus PT1 abundance plots, all samples were subsampled to the same number of TCRs (28,000). Expanded TCRs were defined as absent before sensitization and observed at least eight times at the 2-week time point. TCRdb handled the public reads itself, with Q25 trimming in fastp and clone calling in MiXCR, and kept productive beta chains. Each record represents a unique CDR3 protein, reported with the most common genes and DNA among its rows. Here the V and J calls rest on TCRdb's processing, not on the authors' analysis. This sample comprises some 53,000 distinct CDR3 sequences, 11% of them detected only once. 1.8% of the sample comes from the top ten.

The source of the sample is a study of human T cells and chemical hapten exposure (dated by TCRdb to the early 2020s). Concerning the study at large: For sensitization, 2% DPC in acetone was applied to an approximately 2 cm by approximately 2 cm area of upper inner arm skin. Patients additionally received weekly therapeutic DPC doses to the scalp throughout the approximately 24-week study period. Patch tests used Finn chambers with 0.01% DPC on the upper back, scored after 6 days by International Contact Dermatitis Research Group standards. The mostly female patient cohort included alopecia areata with under or over 50% scalp involvement, alopecia totalis and alopecia universalis. Libraries were combined into a pool for sequencing, and differences in TCR yield between samples came mainly from small differences in library volumes within the pool. The study tracked peripheral blood TCR repertoire changes in vivo during primary and secondary sensitization to the hapten diphenylcyclopropenone (DPC) in alopecia patients. Blood samples were taken from patients before sensitization (week 0) and at 2, 6 and about 24 weeks after DPC sensitization. Blood for TCR sequencing was provided by twenty-nine alopecia patients at one to four time points (pre-sensitization, 2, 6 and 24 weeks). Both TCR alpha and TCR beta chains were sequenced from each blood RNA sample. General study outcomes and caveats: The number of PT1 expanded TCRs positively correlated with patch test score, significant at thresholds 8, 16 and 32 but not 4. All patients had alopecia, a presumed autoimmune disease, so their immune response might differ from that of healthy individuals. The number of TCRs above 1 in 1000 frequency did not change with DPC sensitization; there was no evidence of global repertoire structure alterations. Expanded TCRs formed significantly more large CDR3 similarity clusters than pre-sensitization or healthy control sets, consistent with antigen-driven responses. After repeated subsampling, the strength of the expansion versus patch-test correlation and the threshold at which it became significant changed.

In the paper's terms, the time point label means: patch test 1, 2 weeks after DPC sensitization. The treatment or condition label of this sample denotes: therapeutic diphenylcyclopropenone sensitization with weekly scalp DPC. Total RNA was isolated from unfractionated whole blood collected in Tempus Blood RNA tubes. Blood at each patch-test visit was drawn before the patch test was applied. Eligible patients were aged 18 to 70, diagnosed with alopecia, deemed suitable for DPC therapy, and excluded if pregnant. This sequence originates from a woman in her thirties or forties with alopecia areata. Some clones in this sample may be carry-over from other donors' samples. Here the chain combines TRBV28 and TRBJ2-4; possibly the D gene is TRBD2, per 6 matching bases. This specimen was whole blood, taken in connection with sensitization to the hapten diphenylcyclopropenone (DPC). The bases read TGTGCCAGCCGCCCTTCGGGGGATACGGCCAAAAACATTCAGTACTTC. Translated, it gives CASRPSGDTAKNIQYF. The CDR3, completed at both ends by the reference TRBV28 and TRBJ2-4 genes, gives the full variable domain DVKVTQSSRYLVKRTGEKVFLECVQDMDHENMFWYRQDPGLGLRLIYFSYDVKMKEKGDIPEGYSVSREKKERFSLILESASTNQTSMYLCASRPSGDTAKNIQYFGAGTRLSVL.